Below are 24 T cell receptor beta chains sequenced from a single sample in a study of control samples from healthy donors and cancer patients (dated by TCRdb to the early 2020s). The receptor library was made with the immunoSEQ multiplex PCR assay. As stored in TCRdb, this immuneACCESS dataset retains in-frame rearrangements with V and J assigned. A fraction of the clones does not appear; measured against another copy, unresolved V genes explain less than half of the discrepancy, and the remainder lacks a known reason. The sample table contains approximately 140,000 clones; only one count was recorded for 92% of them. The biggest ten clones account for roughly 10% of the sample. Sequenced input: blood. The receptors here all came from a young man in good health.

The CDR3 DNA reads as TGTGCCAGCAGCCCCAAGGCGAGGTTCGGAGATGAGCAGTTCTTC. It encodes CASSPKARFGDEQFF. The chain combines TRBV7-9 with TRBJ2-1; D uncertain. Trimming pared 5 bases from V and 8 bases from J, leaving 19 bases between. The CDR3 is 15 amino acids. Germline CDR1 and CDR2: SEHNR and FQNEAQ (reference sequence).

The rearrangement joins TRBV7-9 to TRBJ2-7, with TRBD1 matching 8 bases. V gave up 5 bases and J gave up 1 base; unmatched junction bases: 10. The CDR3 length is 16 residues. Germline CDR1 is SEHNR and CDR2 is FQNEAQ (reference sequence). CDR3 DNA sequence: TGTGCCAGCAGCCTCCCGACAGGGGCTATTTCCTACGAGCAGTACTTC. This sequence encodes CASSLPTGAISYEQYF.

This chain joins TRBV5-1 and TRBJ1-3; D call uncertain. The germline V gene has CDR1 SGHRS and CDR2 YFSETQ. The CDR3 contains 14 residues. V lost 4 bases to trimming and J lost 1 base, with 9 bases between them. The CDR3 is CASSPGESGNTIYF. The CDR3 DNA reads TGCGCCAGCAGCCCCGGGGAGTCTGGAAACACCATATATTTT.

The V gene is TRBV2, the J gene TRBJ1-1, with 8 bases fitting TRBD1. CDR3 length: 15 residues. CDR1 is SNHLY, CDR2 FYNNEI, per germline. With 2 bases clipped from V and 5 bases from J, the junction kept 7 bases outside the gene matches. The CDR3 here is CASSERDRQGTEAFF. The CDR3 DNA reads as TGTGCCAGCAGTGAAAGGGATAGACAGGGGACTGAAGCTTTCTTT.

V gene TRBV5-5 combines with J gene TRBJ2-6; 8 bases agree with TRBD1. Unmatched junction bases numbered 6, after V lost 0 bases and J lost 1 base. Germline CDR1 SGHKS, CDR2 YYEKEE (reference sequence). This CDR3 spans 18 amino acids. The chain's CDR3 is CASSLAAGGASGANVLTF. In DNA form, the CDR3 reads TGTGCCAGCAGCTTGGCGGCAGGGGGCGCATCTGGGGCCAACGTCCTGACTTTC.

The rearrangement uses TRBV6-4 and TRBJ2-5; TRBD1 aligns across 7 bases. The V gene end was trimmed by 9 bases and the J gene end by 4 bases; junction bases not matched to a gene: 8. There are 13 residues in the CDR3. CDR1 MRHNA and CDR2 SNTAGT come from the germline V gene. CDR3 DNA: TGTGCCAGACGAAGACAGGGCGGAGAGACCCAGTACTTC. As protein: CARRRQGGETQYF.

V usage is TRBV4-1 and J usage is TRBJ2-1; the match to TRBD2 covers 8 bases. The CDR3 spans 15 residues. Germline V gene sequence: CDR1 MGHRA, CDR2 YSYEKL. After removal of 3 bases from V and 7 bases from J, the junction contained 8 bases not matched to a gene. CDR3 region: CASSHPAGGWNEQFF. The CDR3 DNA follows: TGCGCCAGCAGCCATCCGGCGGGAGGTTGGAATGAGCAGTTCTTC.

This clone was counted a single time. V and J are TRBV24-1 and TRBJ1-2; 9 bases align to TRBD1. Germline V gene data show CDR1 as KGHDR and CDR2 as SFDVKD. The CDR3 is 14 amino acids. V was pared by 5 bases and J by 5 bases, with 5 bases of the junction left unmatched. CDR3 DNA: TGTGCCACCAGTGGACAGGGGGAGAGGTATGGCTACACCTTC. The encoded protein is CATSGQGERYGYTF.

This clone occurred once. The chain couples TRBV4-1 to TRBJ2-7, with 9 bases fitting TRBD2. Looked up from germline, CDR1 is MGHRA and CDR2 is YSYEKL. The CDR3 is made up of 15 amino acids. Trimming cost V 3 bases and J 3 bases; bases outside gene matches: 6. CDR3 loop: CASSQTSGRSYEQYF. In DNA form, the CDR3 reads TGCGCCAGCAGCCAGACGAGCGGGAGGAGCTACGAGCAGTACTTC.

V and J are TRBV27 and TRBJ2-1, with D perhaps TRBD1 or TRBD2 (5 bases each). V lost 3 bases and J 5 bases, leaving 11 bases between the germline ends. CDR3 length equals 14 residues. CDR1 and CDR2 (germline): MNHEY, SMNVEV (reference sequence). The CDR3, as DNA: TGTGCCAGCAGTTTTGGGGGAACTAACAATGAGCAGTTCTTC. Encoded protein: CASSFGGTNNEQFF.

The chain couples TRBV27 to TRBJ2-1, with unresolved D. Germline CDR1 is MNHEY and CDR2 is SMNVEV (reference sequence). Trimming left V 3 bases short and J 1 base short, with 7 bases between. This CDR3 has 14 amino acids. The CDR3 loop is CASSLHGSYNEQFF. CDR3 DNA: TGTGCCAGCAGTTTGCACGGATCCTACAATGAGCAGTTCTTC.

The chain is built from TRBV28 and TRBJ1-1; no clear D gene. Germline CDR1 is MDHEN and CDR2 is SYDVKM. The CDR3 is made up of 12 amino acids. Trimming cost V 3 bases and J 4 bases, with 6 bases left between them. CDR3 bases: TGTGCCAGCAGTTTGGTTAGCACTGAAGCTTTCTTT. Amino acids: CASSLVSTEAFF.

The genes are TRBV5-6 and TRBJ2-3, with D hard to call. The V and J ends lost 5 bases and 6 bases respectively, with 10 bases between them. This CDR3 spans 12 amino acids. Germline V gene data show CDR1 as SGHDT and CDR2 as YYEEEE. CDR3 residues: CASRVRADTQYF. The DNA of the CDR3 is TGTGCCAGCAGGGTACGAGCCGATACGCAGTATTTT.

V usage is TRBV12-3 or TRBV12-4 and J usage is TRBJ1-4; no clear D. This CDR3 region has 12 residues. V gave up 6 bases and J gave up 8 bases, with 10 bases separating them. The CDR3 region has the DNA TGTGCCAGCAGGGCAGTGGGCGAAAAACTGTTTTTT. Amino acid sequence: CASRAVGEKLFF.

This sequence joins TRBV2 and TRBJ1-5, with D possibly being TRBD1 (5 bases). This CDR3 is 13 amino acids long. Trimming removed 8 bases at V and 4 bases at J, with 12 bases between. The germline V gene has CDR1 SNHLY and CDR2 FYNNEI. CDR3 nucleotides: TGTGCCAGCCGTCGACAGTCGAATCAGCCCCAGCATTTT. It specifies CASRRQSNQPQHF.

This sequence joins TRBV4-2 and TRBJ2-2; D call uncertain. The germline CDR1 and CDR2 sequences are LGHNA and YNFKEQ. This CDR3 has 16 residues. Between the trimmed V and J ends, which lost 0 bases and 6 bases, there was a span of 14 bases. Here the CDR3 DNA reads TGTGCCAGCAGCCAAGATAGACTCGTACACGCCGGGGAGCTGTTTTTT. This gives the protein CASSQDRLVHAGELFF.

The chain is built from TRBV12-5 and TRBJ2-1; D gene unclear. Germline loops: CDR1 LGHNT, CDR2 FRNRAP. This CDR3 has 14 amino acids. Trimming left V 3 bases short and J 3 bases short, with 9 bases between. The CDR3 protein is CASGFGAYYNEQFF. CDR3 in DNA: TGTGCTAGTGGTTTCGGCGCGTACTACAATGAGCAGTTCTTC.

The V and J genes are TRBV7-3 and TRBJ2-1; D possibly corresponds to TRBD2 (6 bases). The germline gives CDR1 SGHTA, CDR2 FQGTGA. Trimming cost V 5 bases and J 8 bases, with 13 bases left between them. This CDR3 comprises 13 residues. CDR3 DNA sequence: TGTGCCAGCAGCCCAGGACTAACCCATGAGCAGTTCTTC. It yields the protein CASSPGLTHEQFF.

The chain employs TRBV15 and TRBJ2-5; D is undetermined. V was shortened by 3 bases and J by 5 bases, with 7 bases between the two germline ends. Germline CDR1 is LNHNV and CDR2 is YYDKDF (reference sequence). CDR3 length equals 12 residues. CDR3 coding DNA: TGTGCCACCAGCAGCGGTTGGGAGACCCAGTACTTC. Its translation: CATSSGWETQYF.

The J gene is TRBJ1-4, the V gene TRBV30, with no clear D. The V and J ends lost 4 bases and 8 bases respectively, with 11 bases between them. Germline V gene data show CDR1 as GTSNPN and CDR2 as SVGIG (reference sequence). CDR3 length equals 12 residues. The CDR3 reads CAWTRAGEKLFF. CDR3 nucleotide sequence: TGTGCCTGGACTAGGGCGGGGGAAAAACTGTTTTTT.

The rearrangement links TRBV20-1 to TRBJ2-5; no reliable D call. This CDR3 has 11 amino acids. Germline-derived CDR1 and CDR2 are DFQATT and SNEGSKA (reference sequence). Trimming removed 6 bases at V and 1 base at J, with 6 bases between. CDR3: CSASAQETQYF. CDR3 bases: TGCAGTGCCAGCGCCCAAGAGACCCAGTACTTC.

V gene TRBV10-3 combines with J gene TRBJ2-2; D gene ambiguous. The CDR3 covers 14 residues. Germline V gives CDR1 ENHRY, CDR2 SYGVKD. V gave up 6 bases and J gave up 4 bases, with 12 bases separating them. The CDR3 nucleotides read TGTGCCATCAGCCCAAGTTCGGGCACCGGGGAGCTGTTTTTT. Its translation is CAISPSSGTGELFF.

The chain links TRBV18 to TRBJ1-2; 10 nucleotides align to TRBD1. Per the germline V gene, CDR1 is KGHSH and CDR2 is LQKENI. The CDR3 loop spans 16 amino acids. V lost 3 bases to trimming and J lost 4 bases; unmatched junction nucleotides: 8. The CDR3 spells CASSPGQGILGYGYTF. The CDR3 coding sequence is TGTGCCAGCTCACCGGGACAGGGGATCCTCGGCTATGGCTACACCTTC. Full variable domain (remainder filled in from reference TRBV18 and TRBJ1-2): NAGVMQNPRHLVRRRGQEARLRCSPMKGHSHVYWYRQLPEEGLKFMVYLQKENIIDESGMPKERFSAEFPKEGPSILRIQQVVRGDSAAYFCASSPGQGILGYGYTFGSGTRLTVV.

The chain joins TRBV6-5 to TRBJ2-7; 9 nucleotides agree with TRBD2. Germline V gene lookup returns CDR1 MNHEY and CDR2 SVGAGI. CDR3 length equals 16 residues. The V and J ends lost 2 bases and 2 bases, in that order; junction bases with no gene match: 7. CDR3 bases: TGTGCCAGCAGTTACAGGGGTAGCGGGAGACCCTACGAGCAGTACTTC. This translates into CASSYRGSGRPYEQYF.